The 32 T cell receptor beta chains presented below share a single source sample, sequenced in a study of Graves' ophthalmopathy and Graves' hyperthyroidism. RNA served as the template for amplifying TCR beta CDR3 regions. First-round RT-PCR with HTBI primers preceded a second-round multiplex PCR. MiXCR, applied by TCRdb to the multiplex PCR reads, yields one record per CDR3 protein. The sample gives about 370,000 distinct CDR3 sequences, approximately 20% of which show up once; around 1.4% is in the top ten. Sequences were obtained from peripheral blood. Source of these receptors: a woman between 18 and 29 years old with Graves' ophthalmopathy.

The chain is built from TRBV11-1 and TRBJ1-1; D unclear. The CDR3 sequence is 15 residues long. Germline V CDR1 and CDR2: SGHAT, FQDESV (reference sequence). V lost 9 bases, J lost 2 bases, and 19 bases lay in between. The CDR3 protein is CASSIRRDGNTEAFF. The CDR3 region has the DNA TGTGCCAGTAGTATACGGCGTGACGGAAACACTGAAGCTTTCTTT.

This clonotype was counted many times. The chain has TRBV6-1 and TRBJ2-7, with unresolved D. Germline assignment: CDR1 MNHNS and CDR2 SASEGT. CDR3 length equals 15 residues. V was clipped by 4 bases and J by 4 bases, with 17 bases between them. CDR3 sequence: CASSAQLGLGYEQYF. CDR3 DNA: TGTGCCAGCAGTGCCCAACTGGGGTTAGGATACGAGCAGTACTTC.

This clonotype was seen many times. This chain links TRBV6-2 or TRBV6-3 with TRBJ2-5, with D perhaps TRBD1 (5 bases). The CDR3 loop spans 14 amino acids. V lost 7 bases, J lost 6 bases, and 18 bases lay in between. CDR1 is MNHEY, CDR2 SVGEGT, per germline. CDR3 sequence reads: CASNPDLGRKTQYF. CDR3 DNA sequence: TGTGCCAGCAACCCAGATCTGGGGCGGAAGACCCAGTACTTC.

At least ten counts were recorded for this clonotype. V usage is TRBV4-1 and J usage is TRBJ2-7, with D uncertain. V dropped 1 base and J dropped 3 bases, with 10 bases sitting between them. Germline V gene lookup returns CDR1 MGHRA and CDR2 YSYEKL. This CDR3 comprises 14 residues. The CDR3 is CASSQGGSNYEQYF. CDR3 DNA: TGCGCCAGCAGCCAAGGTGGCAGTAACTACGAGCAGTACTTC.

This clonotype was detected a few times. The CDR3: CASSYGGQGLYEQYF. Written as DNA, the CDR3 is TGTGCCAGCAGTTACGGCGGACAGGGGTTATACGAGCAGTACTTC. V gene TRBV6-2 or TRBV6-3 combines with J gene TRBJ2-7; 9 positions agree with TRBD1. Trimming cost V 2 bases and J 4 bases; bases outside gene matches: 6. The germline gives CDR1 MNHEY, CDR2 SVGEGT. The CDR3 runs to 15 residues.

This clonotype has at least ten counts. The V and J genes are TRBV6-1 and TRBJ2-7; the D gene is possibly TRBD1 (6 bases). Germline V lookup: CDR1 MNHNS, CDR2 SASEGT. V lost 2 bases, J lost 0 bases, and 14 bases lay in between. The CDR3 is 16 amino acids. The CDR3: CASSESGTRSSYEQYF. For the CDR3, the DNA is TGTGCCAGCAGTGAATCCGGGACAAGGAGCTCCTACGAGCAGTACTTC.

This clonotype was seen at least ten times. The chain joins TRBV5-1 to TRBJ1-5; D not certain. Per germline, CDR1 SGHRS and CDR2 YFSETQ. The length of the CDR3 is 15 residues. The V end lost 0 bases, the J end lost 1 base, and 8 bases lay between the germline ends. The CDR3, as DNA: TGCGCCAGCAGCTTGGTCGGAGGGAGCAATCAGCCCCAGCATTTT. It translates to CASSLVGGSNQPQHF.

There are many counts of this clonotype. The V and J genes are TRBV28 and TRBJ1-5, with 8 positions matching TRBD1. The CDR3 is 20 residues long. The J segment lost 4 bases and the V segment lost 4 bases, leaving 21 bases of the junction unmatched. CDR1 MDHEN and CDR2 SYDVKM come from the germline V gene. CDR3 residues: CASSSSQFSRTGTPNQPQHF. CDR3 bases: TGTGCCAGCAGTTCATCCCAATTCTCCCGGACAGGGACCCCGAATCAGCCCCAGCATTTT.

This clonotype was counted at least ten times. V gene TRBV7-2 combines with J gene TRBJ2-7, with TRBD2 matching 8 bases. The CDR3 has 15 amino acids. J was trimmed by 0 bases and V by 5 bases; bases with no gene match: 6. The germline gives CDR1 SGHTA, CDR2 FQGNSA. CDR3 nucleotide sequence: TGTGCCAGCAGCCCAATAGCGGGGCGCTCCTACGAGCAGTACTTC. Protein product: CASSPIAGRSYEQYF.

This clonotype was recorded many times. The chain joins TRBV7-9 to TRBJ2-7; D unresolved. The V gene's germline CDR1 is SEHNR and CDR2 FQNEAQ (reference sequence). The CDR3 is 14 residues long. Trimming stripped 1 base from V and 2 bases from J, with 9 bases between. CDR3 in amino acids: CASSLVGLAYEQYF. CDR3 sequence (DNA): TGTGCCAGCAGCTTAGTAGGCCTCGCCTACGAGCAGTACTTC.

The V gene is TRBV28, the J gene TRBJ2-5; 9 nucleotides line up with TRBD2. Germline V gene data show CDR1 as MDHEN and CDR2 as SYDVKM. This CDR3 has 15 amino acids. The trim removed 8 bases at V and 1 base at J, leaving 8 bases unmatched. Here the CDR3 reads CASRRSSGAQETQYF. DNA for the CDR3: TGTGCCAGCCGGCGTTCTAGCGGGGCCCAAGAGACCCAGTACTTC.

There are many counts of this clonotype. In DNA form, the CDR3 reads TGTGCCACCGCCCTCCTAGGGAGGAGTAACACCGGGGAGCTGTTTTTT. Its protein product is CATALLGRSNTGELFF. The chain employs TRBV6-5 and TRBJ2-2, with D maybe TRBD2 (6 bases). The CDR3 covers 16 residues. The V and J ends lost 10 bases and 2 bases respectively, with 20 bases between them. Germline-derived CDR1 and CDR2 are MNHEY and SVGAGI.

This sequence joins TRBV6-2 or TRBV6-3 and TRBJ2-7, with 7 bases matching TRBD1. V shed 0 bases and J 3 bases; nucleotides not matched to a gene: 14. This CDR3 comprises 18 residues. Germline lookup yields CDR1 MNHEY and CDR2 SVGEGT. This chain's CDR3 is CASSYSSDRSEYRYEQYF. CDR3 in DNA: TGTGCCAGCAGTTACTCGTCGGACAGGTCCGAATATCGCTACGAGCAGTACTTC.

This clonotype was counted many times. The junction differs from germline at one of its ends, possibly a read error. This rearrangement joins TRBV7-7 to TRBJ2-2; D gene uncertain. Looked up from germline, CDR1 is SSHAT and CDR2 is FNYEAQ (reference sequence). The CDR3 consists of 13 residues. The CDR3 bases are TGTGCTAGCAGTATTCGGGTCGGGGGGGAGCTGTTTTTT. Its protein is CASSIRVGGELFF.

This clonotype was counted ten times or more. The chain recombines TRBV11-2 with TRBJ2-2; weak D call: TRBD1 (6 bases). CDR1 is SGHAT, CDR2 FQNNGV, per germline. This CDR3 comprises 16 residues. V lost 3 bases, J lost 0 bases, and 11 bases lay in between. DNA for the CDR3: TGTGCCAGCAGCTTCGGTTCAGGGGCGAACACCGGGGAGCTGTTTTTT. It yields the protein CASSFGSGANTGELFF.

In its sample, this clonotype was seen many times. The chain carries TRBV29-1 and TRBJ1-3; no reliable D call. CDR3 size: 10 residues. CDR1 is SQVTM, CDR2 ANQGSEA, per germline. Trimming left V 6 bases short and J 8 bases short, with 8 bases between. DNA of the CDR3: TGCAGCGTAAGAGCGGACACCATATATTTT. It is translated as CSVRADTIYF. The variable domain in full, with the rest retrieved from reference TRBV29-1 and TRBJ1-3, is SAVISQKPSRDICQRGTSLTIQCQVDSQVTMMFWYRQQPGQSLTLIATANQGSEATYESGFVIDKFPISRPNLTFSTLTVSNMSPEDSSIYLCSVRADTIYFGEGSWLTVV.

A few counts support this clonotype. This chain links TRBV7-9 with TRBJ1-5; D is unclear. The CDR3 is made up of 15 amino acids. V shed 1 base and J shed 7 bases, with 14 bases lying between them. Germline CDR1 SEHNR, CDR2 FQNEAQ (reference sequence). CDR3 residues: CASSLGAGLIQPQHF. The DNA of the CDR3 is TGTGCCAGCAGCTTAGGGGCAGGTTTAATCCAGCCCCAGCATTTT.

This clonotype was picked up many times. This CDR3 is CASSLTFSGLYGYTF. CDR3 nucleotide sequence: TGTGCCAGCAGCCTGACTTTTTCGGGCCTATATGGCTACACCTTC. J is TRBJ1-2 and V is TRBV14; D not certain. Per the germline V gene, CDR1 is SGHDN and CDR2 is FVKESK. Trimming took 4 bases from V and 5 from J, leaving 17 bases between them. CDR3 length equals 15 residues.

This clonotype was observed many times. This sequence joins TRBV7-2 and TRBJ2-5; 7 positions match TRBD1. This CDR3 comprises 16 residues. Per germline, CDR1 SGHTA and CDR2 FQGNSA. V lost 2 bases to trimming and J lost 3 bases; unmatched junction nucleotides: 9. The CDR3, as DNA: TGTGCCAGCAGCTTATCCCGACAGGGAAGCAAAGAGACCCAGTACTTC. Encoded protein: CASSLSRQGSKETQYF.

This clonotype was seen repeatedly, ten times or more. The chain uses TRBV12-3 or TRBV12-4 and TRBJ2-7; D gene unclear. The CDR3 runs to 12 residues. The V and J ends lost 4 bases and 4 bases respectively, with 8 bases between them. CDR3 amino acids: CASSSSGYEQYF. Written as DNA, the CDR3 is TGTGCCAGCAGTTCCTCCGGGTACGAGCAGTACTTC.

This clonotype was seen at least ten times. The genes are TRBV5-1 and TRBJ2-7, with 8 nucleotides matching TRBD1. Germline assignment: CDR1 SGHRS and CDR2 YFSETQ. The CDR3 has 16 amino acids. The ends lost 4 bases at V and 0 bases at J; junction bases unmatched: 9. This chain's CDR3 is CASSTWTGPASYEQYF. CDR3 sequence (DNA): TGCGCCAGCAGCACTTGGACAGGGCCAGCCTCCTACGAGCAGTACTTC.

This clonotype was found many times. The genes are TRBV30 and TRBJ2-2; 8 bases are a match to TRBD2. Germline trimming cut 3 bases from V and 3 bases from J; bases unmatched to any gene: 3. There are 14 residues in the CDR3. Per germline, CDR1 GTSNPN and CDR2 SVGIG (reference sequence). CDR3 DNA sequence: TGTGCCTGGAGGTCAGCGGGGGACACCGGGGAGCTGTTTTTT. It translates to CAWRSAGDTGELFF.

This clonotype appeared many times. V gene TRBV6-5 combines with J gene TRBJ1-2; D might be TRBD1 (5 bases). V lost 4 bases, J lost 4 bases, and 19 bases lay in between. Germline CDR1 is MNHEY and CDR2 is SVGAGI. This CDR3 has 16 amino acids. The CDR3 protein is CASSSSRQSKGYGYTF. The CDR3 nucleotides are TGTGCCAGCAGTTCTTCCCGACAGTCAAAAGGCTATGGCTACACCTTC.

This clonotype was seen repeatedly, ten times or more. V and J are TRBV29-1 and TRBJ2-5; maybe TRBD1 (6 bases). The CDR3 is 11 amino acids. Per germline, CDR1 SQVTM and CDR2 ANQGSEA. Trimming removed 6 bases from V and 5 bases from J, with 10 bases in between. The CDR3 loop is CSVDRWETQYF. CDR3 sequence (DNA): TGCAGCGTCGACAGGTGGGAGACCCAGTACTTC.

This clonotype appeared a few times. One end of the junction varies from germline; a read error may be responsible. CDR3 sequence: CTSTRSGGETYGYTF. The CDR3 nucleotides are TGTACCAGCACACGGTCGGGGGGCGAAACCTATGGCTACACCTTC. V and J are TRBV7-9 and TRBJ1-2; TRBD1 is a possible D gene (6 bases). This CDR3 comprises 15 residues. CDR1 and CDR2 (germline): SEHNR, FQNEAQ (reference sequence).

This clonotype came up a few times. The chain couples TRBV10-1 to TRBJ1-1; D gene unclear. CDR1 and CDR2 from the germline V gene are WNHNN and SYGVQD (reference sequence). V was clipped by 4 bases and J by 8 bases, with 20 bases between them. The CDR3 is 15 amino acids. As DNA, the CDR3 is TGCGCCAGCAGTGTTGGTGTCGGGCCCCGGAGGGAAGCTTTCTTT. Translation gives CASSVGVGPRREAFF.

The J gene is TRBJ2-5, the V gene TRBV7-8; D gene unclear. Germline V lookup: CDR1 SGHVS, CDR2 FQNEAQ. The CDR3 covers 15 residues. V lost 2 bases and J 2 bases, leaving 12 bases between the germline ends. The CDR3 region is CASSLFFAEQETQYF. CDR3 DNA: TGTGCCAGCAGCTTATTCTTTGCGGAACAAGAGACCCAGTACTTC.

This clonotype was picked up many times. CDR3 protein: CASSLTTGAEQYF. The CDR3 nucleotides are TGTGCCAGCAGTCTTACGACAGGAGCCGAGCAGTACTTC. The V and J genes are TRBV12-3 or TRBV12-4 and TRBJ2-7; possibly TRBD1 for D (6 bases). There are 13 residues in the CDR3. Trimming took off 5 bases at V and 6 bases at J, with 14 bases between the two ends.

This clonotype was recorded many times. This chain connects TRBV28 to TRBJ1-5; D perhaps matches TRBD1 (5 bases). CDR3 length: 15 residues. The V end lost 1 base, the J end lost 4 bases, and 11 bases lay between the germline ends. Per the germline V gene, CDR1 is MDHEN and CDR2 is SYDVKM. CDR3 amino acids: CASSLSLGGNQPQHF. The CDR3 DNA follows: TGTGCCAGCAGTTTATCCCTCGGGGGTAATCAGCCCCAGCATTTT.

The chain employs TRBV29-1 and TRBJ1-1, with D possibly matching TRBD1 (6 bases). Trimming took off 6 bases at V and 3 bases at J, with 17 bases between the two ends. The germline V gene encodes CDR1 SQVTM and CDR2 ANQGSEA. CDR3 size: 14 residues. Written as DNA, the CDR3 is TGCAGCGTCCACCTAGGGGGGGCGGACACTGAAGCTTTCTTT. As protein: CSVHLGGADTEAFF.

This clonotype was found many times. The genes are TRBV12-3 or TRBV12-4 and TRBJ1-6; perhaps TRBD1 as D (6 bases). The CDR3 covers 15 residues. V was clipped by 6 bases and J by 10 bases, with 19 bases between them. The CDR3 DNA sequence: TGTGCCAGCAGACCGGAACAGGGAAGACGGTCACCCCTCCACTTT. This translates into CASRPEQGRRSPLHF.

CDR3 bases: TGTGCCAGCAGTTACTCGCCTGATCACTCCTACGAGCAGTACTTC. Translated: CASSYSPDHSYEQYF. The chain joins TRBV6-2 or TRBV6-3 to TRBJ2-7; D uncertain. Per germline, CDR1 MNHEY and CDR2 SVGEGT. V was clipped by 0 bases and J by 0 bases, with 9 bases between them. CDR3 length equals 15 residues.